This T cell receptor (beta chain) was sequenced for a study of T-cell reconstitution after alpha-beta-depleted transplantation in children. This clonotype occurred a few times. The CDR3 runs to 16 residues. Unmatched junction bases numbered 4, after V lost 1 base and J lost 1 base. CDR1 and CDR2 (germline): SGHKS, YYEKEE (reference sequence). The authors prepared the TCRbeta library with unique molecular identifiers. TCRdb recomputed calls from the PCR reads with MiXCR, one row per CDR3 protein. The sample contains over 550,000 distinct CDR3 sequences, approximately 10% of which appear only once. The material was PBMCs from the stem cell graft donor, obtained from the stem cell graft. The sequence came from a human donor who donated a stem cell graft to a child with acute myeloid leukemia. The V gene is TRBV5-5, the J gene TRBJ2-7; 11 nucleotides agree with TRBD2. Written as DNA, the CDR3 is TGTGCCAGCAGCTTGCCTAGCGGGAGGCCATCCTACGAGCAGTACTTC. Residues: CASSLPSGRPSYEQYF.